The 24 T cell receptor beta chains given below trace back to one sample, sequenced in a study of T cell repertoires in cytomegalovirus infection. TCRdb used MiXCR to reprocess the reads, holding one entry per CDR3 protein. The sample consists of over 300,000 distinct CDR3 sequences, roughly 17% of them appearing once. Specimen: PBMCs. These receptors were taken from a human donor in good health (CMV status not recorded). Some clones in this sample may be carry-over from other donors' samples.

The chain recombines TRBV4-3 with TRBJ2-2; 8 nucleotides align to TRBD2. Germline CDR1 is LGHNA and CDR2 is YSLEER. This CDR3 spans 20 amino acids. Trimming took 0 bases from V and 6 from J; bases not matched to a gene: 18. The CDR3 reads CASSQEGRLAILPGAGELFF. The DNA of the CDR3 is TGCGCCAGCAGCCAAGAAGGGCGACTAGCGATCCTTCCCGGGGCCGGGGAGCTGTTTTTT.

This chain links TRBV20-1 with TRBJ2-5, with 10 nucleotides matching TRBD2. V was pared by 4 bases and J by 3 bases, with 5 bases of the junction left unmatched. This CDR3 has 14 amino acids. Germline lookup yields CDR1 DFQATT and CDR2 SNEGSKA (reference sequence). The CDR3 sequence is CSAIIGLAEETQYF. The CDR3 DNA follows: TGCAGTGCTATCATAGGACTAGCGGAAGAGACCCAGTACTTC.

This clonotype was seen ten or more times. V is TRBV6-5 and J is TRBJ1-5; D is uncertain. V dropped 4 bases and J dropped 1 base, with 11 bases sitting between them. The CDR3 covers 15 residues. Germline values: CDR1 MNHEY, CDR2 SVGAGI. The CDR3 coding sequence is TGTGCCAGCAGTTCTTCCGCGTGGAGCAATCAGCCCCAGCATTTT. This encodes CASSSSAWSNQPQHF.

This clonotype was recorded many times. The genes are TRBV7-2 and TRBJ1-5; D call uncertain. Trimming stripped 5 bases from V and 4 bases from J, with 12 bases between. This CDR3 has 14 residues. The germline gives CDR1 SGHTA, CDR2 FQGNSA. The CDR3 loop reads CASSPPGFNQPQHF. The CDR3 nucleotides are TGTGCCAGCAGCCCGCCTGGGTTTAATCAGCCCCAGCATTTT.

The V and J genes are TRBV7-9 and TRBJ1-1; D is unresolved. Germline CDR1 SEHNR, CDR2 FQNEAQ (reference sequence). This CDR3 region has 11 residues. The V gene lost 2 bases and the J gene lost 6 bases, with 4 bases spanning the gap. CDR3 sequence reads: CASSLIPEAFF. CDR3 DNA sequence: TGTGCCAGCAGCTTAATCCCTGAAGCTTTCTTT.

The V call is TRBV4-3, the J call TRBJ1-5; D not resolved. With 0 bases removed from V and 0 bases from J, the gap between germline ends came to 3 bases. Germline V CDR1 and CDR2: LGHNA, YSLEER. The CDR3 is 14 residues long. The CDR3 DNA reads TGCGCCAGCAGCCAAGAATATAGCAATCAGCCCCAGCATTTT. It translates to CASSQEYSNQPQHF.

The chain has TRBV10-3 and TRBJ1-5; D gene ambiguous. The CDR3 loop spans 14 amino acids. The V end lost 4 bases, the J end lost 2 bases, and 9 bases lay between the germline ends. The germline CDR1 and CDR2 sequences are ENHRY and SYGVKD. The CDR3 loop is CAISVEGGNQPQHF. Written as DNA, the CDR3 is TGTGCCATCAGTGTAGAGGGAGGCAATCAGCCCCAGCATTTT.

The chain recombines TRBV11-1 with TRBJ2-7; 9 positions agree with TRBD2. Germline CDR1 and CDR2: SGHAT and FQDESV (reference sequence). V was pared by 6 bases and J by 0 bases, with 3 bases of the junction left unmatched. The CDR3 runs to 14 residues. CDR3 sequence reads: CASSDSGGSYEQYF. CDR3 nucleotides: TGTGCCAGCAGTGATAGCGGGGGCTCCTACGAGCAGTACTTC. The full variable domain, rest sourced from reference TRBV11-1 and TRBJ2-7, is EAEVAQSPRYKITEKSQAVAFWCDPISGHATLYWYRQILGQGPELLVQFQDESVVDDSQLPKDRFSAERLKGVDSTLKIQPAELGDSAMYLCASSDSGGSYEQYFGPGTRLTVT.

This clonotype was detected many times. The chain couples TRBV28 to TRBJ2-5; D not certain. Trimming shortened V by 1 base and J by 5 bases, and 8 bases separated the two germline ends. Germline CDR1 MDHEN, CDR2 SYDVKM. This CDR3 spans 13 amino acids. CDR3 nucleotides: TGTGCCAGCAGTTTATCCCAGATGGAGACCCAGTACTTC. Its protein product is CASSLSQMETQYF.

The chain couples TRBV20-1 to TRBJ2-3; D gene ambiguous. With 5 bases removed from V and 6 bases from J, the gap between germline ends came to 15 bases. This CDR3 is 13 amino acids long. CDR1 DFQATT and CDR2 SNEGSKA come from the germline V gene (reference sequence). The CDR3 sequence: CSAYRGRTDTQYF. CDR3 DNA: TGCAGTGCTTACCGAGGTAGGACGGATACGCAGTATTTT.

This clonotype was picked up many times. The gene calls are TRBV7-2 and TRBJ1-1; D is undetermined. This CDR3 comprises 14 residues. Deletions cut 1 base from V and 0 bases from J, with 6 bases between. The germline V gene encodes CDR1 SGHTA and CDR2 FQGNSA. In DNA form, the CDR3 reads TGTGCCAGCAGCTTAGGAGGAATGAACACTGAAGCTTTCTTT. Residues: CASSLGGMNTEAFF.

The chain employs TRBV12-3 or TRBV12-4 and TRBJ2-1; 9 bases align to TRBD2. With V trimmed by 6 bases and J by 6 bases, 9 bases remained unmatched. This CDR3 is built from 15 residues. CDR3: CASSPAGGRFNEQFF. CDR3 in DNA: TGTGCCAGCAGCCCTGCGGGGGGGCGGTTCAATGAGCAGTTCTTC.

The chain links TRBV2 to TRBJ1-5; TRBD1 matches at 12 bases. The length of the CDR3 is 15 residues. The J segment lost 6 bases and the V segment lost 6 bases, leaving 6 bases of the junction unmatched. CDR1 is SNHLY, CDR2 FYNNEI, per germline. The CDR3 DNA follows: TGTGCCAGCAGCTTGGGACAGGGGGCTTTTCAGCCCCAGCATTTT. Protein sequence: CASSLGQGAFQPQHF.

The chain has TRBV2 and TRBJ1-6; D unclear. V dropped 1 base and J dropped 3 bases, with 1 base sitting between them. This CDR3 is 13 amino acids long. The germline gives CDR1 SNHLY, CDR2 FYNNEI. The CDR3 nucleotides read TGTGCCAGCAGTGAAGTCTATAATTCACCCCTCCACTTT. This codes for CASSEVYNSPLHF.

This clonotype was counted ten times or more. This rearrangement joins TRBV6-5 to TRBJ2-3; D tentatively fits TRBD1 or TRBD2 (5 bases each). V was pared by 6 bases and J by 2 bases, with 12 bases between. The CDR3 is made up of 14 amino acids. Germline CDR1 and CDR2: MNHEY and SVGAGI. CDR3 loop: CASRIGGYTDTQYF. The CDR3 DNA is TGTGCCAGCAGGATTGGGGGATACACAGATACGCAGTATTTT.

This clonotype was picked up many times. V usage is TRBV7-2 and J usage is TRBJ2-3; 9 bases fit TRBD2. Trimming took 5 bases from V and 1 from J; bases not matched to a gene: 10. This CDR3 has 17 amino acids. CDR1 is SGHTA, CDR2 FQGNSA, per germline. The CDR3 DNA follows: TGTGCCAGCAGCCCCAGAAGGTCTAGCGGGGGCACAGATACGCAGTATTTT. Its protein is CASSPRRSSGGTDTQYF.

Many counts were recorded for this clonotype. The CDR3 sequence: CASSRGASGGETQYF. Here the CDR3 DNA reads TGTGCCAGCAGCCGCGGGGCTAGCGGGGGAGAGACCCAGTACTTC. V and J are TRBV6-1 and TRBJ2-5; 10 bases are a match to TRBD2. Germline V gene data show CDR1 as MNHNS and CDR2 as SASEGT. This CDR3 has 15 residues. The ends lost 6 bases at V and 4 bases at J; junction bases unmatched: 8.

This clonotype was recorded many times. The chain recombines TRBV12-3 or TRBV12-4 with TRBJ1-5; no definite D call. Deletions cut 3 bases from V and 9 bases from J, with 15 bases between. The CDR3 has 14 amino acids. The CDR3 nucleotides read TGTGCCAGCAGTTTGACGCGGGTGCGTGGGCCCCAGCATTTT. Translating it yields CASSLTRVRGPQHF.

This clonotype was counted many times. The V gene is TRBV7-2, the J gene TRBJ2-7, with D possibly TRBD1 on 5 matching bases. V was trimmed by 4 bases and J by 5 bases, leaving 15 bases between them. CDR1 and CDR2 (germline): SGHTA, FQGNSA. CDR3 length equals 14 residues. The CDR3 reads CASSWKGSINEQYF. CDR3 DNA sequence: TGTGCCAGCAGCTGGAAGGGGTCTATTAACGAGCAGTACTTC. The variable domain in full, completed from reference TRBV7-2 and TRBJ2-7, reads GAGVSQSPSNKVTEKGKDVELRCDPISGHTALYWYRQSLGQGLEFLIYFQGNSAPDKSGLPSDRFSAERTGGSVSTLTIQRTQQEDSAVYLCASSWKGSINEQYFGPGTRLTVT.

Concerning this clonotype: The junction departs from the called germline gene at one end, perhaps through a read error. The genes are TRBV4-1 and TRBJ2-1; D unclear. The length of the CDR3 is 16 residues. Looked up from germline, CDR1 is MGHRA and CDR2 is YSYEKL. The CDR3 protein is CASSQETPNAYNEQFF. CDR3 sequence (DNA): TGTGCCAGCAGCCAAGAAACCCCCAACGCCTACAATGAGCAGTTCTTC.

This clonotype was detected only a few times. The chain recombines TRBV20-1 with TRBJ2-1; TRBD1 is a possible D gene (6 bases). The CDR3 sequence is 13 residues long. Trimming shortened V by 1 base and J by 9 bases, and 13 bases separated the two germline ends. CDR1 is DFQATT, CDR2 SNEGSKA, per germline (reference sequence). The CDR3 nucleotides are TGCAGTGCTAGAGGGGGGCCTCTGGGTGAGCAGTTCTTC. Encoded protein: CSARGGPLGEQFF.

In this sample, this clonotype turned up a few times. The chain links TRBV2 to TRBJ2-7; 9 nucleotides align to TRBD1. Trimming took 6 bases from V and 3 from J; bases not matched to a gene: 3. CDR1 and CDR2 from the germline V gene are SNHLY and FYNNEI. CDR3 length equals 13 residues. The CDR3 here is CASRTDRGYEQYF. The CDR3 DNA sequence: TGTGCCAGCAGGACGGACAGGGGCTACGAGCAGTACTTC. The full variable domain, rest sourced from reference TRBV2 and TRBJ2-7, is EPEVTQTPSHQVTQMGQEVILRCVPISNHLYFYWYRQILGQKVEFLVSFYNNEISEKSEIFDDQFSVERPDGSNFTLKIRSTKLEDSAMYFCASRTDRGYEQYFGPGTRLTVT.

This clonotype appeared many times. CDR3 DNA: TGTGCCAGCAGCTTATTATCGGTAAACTATGGCTACACCTTC. This codes for CASSLLSVNYGYTF. The chain combines TRBV7-2 with TRBJ1-2, with D unclear. The CDR3 contains 14 residues. V dropped 2 bases and J dropped 2 bases, with 9 bases sitting between them. Germline V gene data show CDR1 as SGHTA and CDR2 as FQGNSA.

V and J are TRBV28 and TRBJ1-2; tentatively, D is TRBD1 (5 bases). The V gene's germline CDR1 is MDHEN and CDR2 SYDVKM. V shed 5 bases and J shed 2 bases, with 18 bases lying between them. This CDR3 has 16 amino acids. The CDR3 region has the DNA TGTGCCAGCAGTACAGGAGGAGGCCGACGCAACTATGGCTACACCTTC. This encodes CASSTGGGRRNYGYTF.